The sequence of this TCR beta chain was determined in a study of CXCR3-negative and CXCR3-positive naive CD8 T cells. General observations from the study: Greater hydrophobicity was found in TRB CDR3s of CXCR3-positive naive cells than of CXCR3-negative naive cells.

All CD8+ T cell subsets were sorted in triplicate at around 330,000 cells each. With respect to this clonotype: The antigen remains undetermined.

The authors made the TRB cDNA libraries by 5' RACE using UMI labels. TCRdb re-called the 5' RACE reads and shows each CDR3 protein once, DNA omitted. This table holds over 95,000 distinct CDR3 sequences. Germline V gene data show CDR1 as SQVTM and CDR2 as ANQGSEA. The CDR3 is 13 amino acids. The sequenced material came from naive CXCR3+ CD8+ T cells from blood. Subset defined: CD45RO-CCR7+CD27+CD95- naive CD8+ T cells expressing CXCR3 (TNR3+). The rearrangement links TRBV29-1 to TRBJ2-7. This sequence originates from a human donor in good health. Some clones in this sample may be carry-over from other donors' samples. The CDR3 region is CSVEDLVSLEQYF.